This T cell receptor beta chain comes out of a study of molecular identifiers for immune sequencing clone quantification. Across the whole study: Replicate experiments took RNA from around 18,000 or 91,000 naive CD8 cells, divided it five ways and sequenced four.

Germline loops: CDR1 KGHSH, CDR2 LQKENI. The CDR3 is 14 residues long. Trimming left V 3 bases short and J 0 bases short, with 8 bases between. The naive CD8 libraries originated from between 20,000 and 1,000,000 sorted cells and drew on 10%, 30% or 50% RNA. TCRdb re-analysed the PCR reads in MiXCR, keeping a single row per CDR3 protein. The data contain some 65,000 distinct CDR3 sequences, approximately 18% of them singletons. The J gene is TRBJ1-1, the V gene TRBV18; D is uncertain. Sequences were obtained from naive CD8+ T cells from blood, with Jurkat cell RNA spiked in. The subset denotes: FACS-sorted CD8+CD4-CCR7+CD45RA+ naive T cells. This TCR was sampled from a human donor in good health. Some libraries in this study had Jurkat cell RNA spiked in. In nucleotides, the CDR3 is TGTGCCAGCTCACCGCCCGGTTTGAACACTGAAGCTTTCTTT. Its protein product is CASSPPGLNTEAFF.